This is a list of T cell receptor beta chains from one sample in a study of regulatory T cells in long-lasting Graves disease. A single record per CDR3 protein comes from TCRdb applying MiXCR to the multiplex PCR reads. The sample consists of 400,000 to 450,000 distinct CDR3 sequences, around a quarter of them appearing once. Sequencing was performed on peripheral blood mononuclear cells (PBMCs), taken when the disease was refractory, from a patient treated with antithyroid drugs. Receptors originate from a female donor with Graves disease. CDR3s include the opening cysteine and the closing phenylalanine or tryptophan. Fields, in order: clone size, V gene, D gene, J gene, CDR3 protein, CDR3 DNA. The D gene is left open where the match is weak. Clone size is given for some rows only: seen once, a few or many times, or a class if the clone is expanded.

>-|TRBV7-8|TRBD2|TRBJ2-7
CASSYIATSGSGSSSYEQYF
TGTGCCAGCAGCTACATTGCGACTAGCGGGAGTGGGTCTAGCTCCTACGAGCAGTACTTC
>many|TRBV11-2|-|TRBJ1-1
CASSLVARTNTEAFF
TGTGCCAGCAGCTTAGTCGCAAGGACGAACACTGAAGCTTTCTTT
>few|TRBV28|TRBD1|TRBJ1-1
CASSLLPGTGGNTEAFF
TGTGCCAGCAGTCTATTACCAGGGACAGGTGGGAACACTGAAGCTTTCTTT
>many|TRBV6-1|TRBD1|TRBJ1-5
CASAGGSQPQHF
TGTGCCAGCGCAGGGGGATCTCAGCCCCAGCATTTT
>many|TRBV20-1|TRBD1|TRBJ1-1
CSARDSQGVTEAFF
TGCAGTGCTAGAGATAGTCAGGGGGTCACTGAAGCTTTCTTT
>-|TRBV2|-|TRBJ2-4
CASKNIQYF
TGTGCCAGCAAAAACATTCAGTACTTC
>few|TRBV5-1|TRBD1|TRBJ1-2
CASSLAPGQGIGYTF
TGCGCCAGCAGCTTGGCCCCGGGACAGGGTATTGGCTACACCTTC
>-|TRBV20-1|TRBD1|TRBJ2-3
CSAPDREGTDTQYF
TGCAGTGCTCCCGACAGGGAAGGTACAGATACGCAGTATTTT
>few|TRBV20-1|TRBD2|TRBJ2-7
CSASPSTSGSGYEQYF
TGCAGTGCTAGTCCCTCTACTAGCGGGAGCGGGTACGAGCAGTACTTC
>-|TRBV20-1|-|TRBJ1-5
CSAGSGVASNQPQHF
TGCAGTGCTGGGTCTGGGGTAGCGAGCAATCAGCCCCAGCATTTT
>few|TRBV5-1|TRBD1|TRBJ2-7
CASSLAGTGVGEQYF
TGCGCCAGCAGCTTGGCCGGGACAGGGGTCGGCGAGCAGTACTTC
>-|TRBV30|-|TRBJ1-1
CAWSVWENTEAFF
TGTGCCTGGAGTGTCTGGGAGAACACTGAAGCTTTCTTT
>many|TRBV6-6|-|TRBJ2-5
CASSYSWARETQYF
TGTGCCAGCAGTTACTCGTGGGCTCGGGAGACCCAGTACTTC
>few|TRBV5-1|-|TRBJ1-3
CASSLAGTQLGNTIYF
TGCGCCAGCAGCTTGGCCGGGACTCAATTGGGAAACACCATATATTTT
>many|TRBV12-3/TRBV12-4|-|TRBJ2-5
CASSLGGSTGGTQYF
TGTGCCAGCAGTTTAGGCGGGTCGACAGGAGGAACCCAGTACTTC